This entry describes one T cell receptor beta chain. Its antigen is currently unknown. TCRdb ran MiXCR on the reads and lists one entry per CDR3 protein. The sample has just over 150,000 distinct CDR3 sequences; around 20% are singletons. The sample belongs to a study of T cell repertoires in cytomegalovirus infection. For the study at large: Public TCR beta signatures indicated both CMV infection and matching HLA type.

The study's findings and limits: Dominant in the ex vivo response were TCR beta clonotypes restricted by HLA-C and specific for CMV. The study identified carriers of CMV plus the relevant HLA from cumulative public TCR beta family frequency.

The CDR3 spans 14 residues. Looked up from germline, CDR1 is SGHRS and CDR2 is YFSETQ. Trimming pared 2 bases from V and 6 bases from J, leaving 15 bases between. The TCR was taken from a human donor in good health (CMV status not recorded). Some clones in this sample may be carry-over from other donors' samples. This chain uses TRBV5-1 with TRBJ2-7; D might be TRBD1 or TRBD2, each matching 5 bases. What was sequenced was PBMCs. This chain's CDR3 is CASSLAGTQGEQYF. CDR3 in DNA: TGCGCCAGCAGCTTAGCCGGGACCCAAGGCGAGCAGTACTTC.